This T cell receptor (beta chain) was recovered during a study of T cell changes during pregnancy in multiple sclerosis. V dropped 3 bases and J dropped 4; count of bases not matched to a gene: 4. In germline, CDR1 is MGHRA, CDR2 YSYEKL. There are 14 residues in the CDR3. TCRdb's copy holds only in-frame clones and misses some; the assay was immunoSEQ multiplex PCR. Here the sample spans 60,000 to 65,000 clones, roughly 90% being singletons. The TCR originated in a female donor in good health, enrolled as a control in a pregnancy study. The sequences come from peripheral blood, collected in the second trimester of pregnancy. V and J are TRBV4-1 and TRBJ2-7; TRBD1 agrees at 9 bases. The CDR3 DNA sequence: TGCGCCAGCAGCCACCCGGGACAGGGTTACGAGCAGTACTTC. Protein sequence: CASSHPGQGYEQYF.